This record looks at one T cell receptor beta chain sequence and its context. This clonotype appeared many times. Its antigen remains undetermined. No much larger clonotype is one base removed from it; base qualities were not supplied. What the time point label conveys for this sample: patch test 2, 6 weeks after DPC sensitization. The treatment or condition label corresponds to: therapeutic diphenylcyclopropenone sensitization with weekly scalp DPC. At each patch-test visit, blood was drawn before the patch test was applied. Patients were eligible if aged 18 to 70, diagnosed with alopecia and judged suitable for DPC therapy, and pregnant patients were excluded. Unfractionated whole blood was collected in Tempus Blood RNA tubes, and total RNA was extracted from that blood. Library preparation employed RACE. Instrument used: NextSeq 500. During library preparation, unique molecular identifiers were attached to individual cDNA molecules so that TCRs could be counted quantitatively and reproducibly. Each blood RNA sample was used to sequence both TCR alpha and TCR beta chains. Under the source paper's analysis protocol: A median of approximately 96,000 TCRs per sample was observed, with a range of about 20,000 to 750,000. The Decombinator software suite was used to annotate the V, J and CDR3 of the TCR reads. For the PS versus PT1 abundance plots, all samples were subsampled to the same number of TCRs (28,000). Expanded TCRs were defined as absent before sensitization and observed at least eight times at the 2-week time point. The raw public reads went through TCRdb reprocessing: fastp at Q25, MiXCR clone calling, in-frame beta chains kept. Merged by CDR3 protein, the rows form single entries marked with the most common genes and DNA. These V and J calls derive from TCRdb rather than the authors' analysis. The sample contains 35,000 to 45,000 distinct CDR3 sequences, approximately 9% of them found a single time. The leading ten clones occupy approximately 15% of the sample.

The sample is drawn from a study of human T cells and chemical hapten exposure listed by TCRdb under 2021. Describing the broader study: For sensitization, 2% DPC in acetone was applied to a roughly 2 cm by roughly 2 cm area of upper inner arm skin. Patients additionally received weekly therapeutic DPC doses to the scalp throughout the approximately 24-week study period. Patch tests used Finn chambers with 0.01% DPC on the upper back, scored after 6 days by International Contact Dermatitis Research Group standards. The patient cohort, mostly female, included alopecia areata with under or over 50% scalp involvement, alopecia totalis and alopecia universalis. The libraries were sequenced as a pool, and the TCR yield per sample differed mostly because of small variations in library volumes within the pool. Peripheral blood TCR repertoire changes were tracked in vivo in alopecia patients during primary and secondary sensitization to the hapten diphenylcyclopropenone (DPC). Blood samples were taken from patients before sensitization (week 0) and at 2, 6 and about 24 weeks after DPC sensitization. Some 29 alopecia patients provided blood for TCR sequencing at one to four time points (pre-sensitization, 2, 6 and 24 weeks).

The CDR3 holds 14 amino acids from the cysteine to the phenylalanine. Only the CDR3 DNA is retained, 42 bases long and in frame from the first base. At the junction V is shortened by 1 base and J by 2 bases, with 9 bases in between. Reading the germline V gene (reference sequence) gives CDR1 DFQATT and CDR2 SNEGSKA. General findings and caveats noted by the study authors: Repeated subsampling changed both the strength of the expansion versus patch-test correlation and the threshold at which the correlation became significant. Patch test score correlated positively with the number of PT1 expanded TCRs, reaching significance at thresholds 8, 16 and 32 but not at 4. Because every patient had alopecia, a presumed autoimmune disease, the patients' immune response might differ from that of healthy individuals. DPC sensitization did not change how many TCRs were above 1 in 1000 frequency, and no evidence was found of alterations in global repertoire structure. Expanded TCRs formed significantly more large CDR3 similarity clusters than pre-sensitization or healthy control sets, consistent with antigen-driven responses.

This clonotype was obtained from a woman aged 40-49 years with alopecia areata. Some clones in this sample may be carry-over from other donors' samples. In this chain, TRBV20-1 is recombined with TRBJ2-1, with no reliable assignment of the D segment. Here the sequenced sample was whole blood, taken in connection with sensitization to the hapten diphenylcyclopropenone (DPC). The CDR3 protein: CSARGTFAYNEQFF. The DNA is TGCAGTGCTAGAGGTACTTTTGCCTACAATGAGCAGTTCTTC.